The sequence of this T cell receptor beta chain was determined in a study of cytomegalovirus exposure and HLA in healthy donors. Whole-study findings and limits: While the bulk of TCR sequences proved rare, some public TCRs turned up in many donors. Among TCR beta chains, those listed as cytomegalovirus-associated numbered under 200. The tendency of first-cohort TCR clusters to co-occur in the 120 or so validation repertoires was identified by a subsequent analysis. A few chains linked to CMV were shown in vitro to be specific for CMV antigens.

Of note for this clone: No antigen is known for it.

This CDR3 region has 16 residues. Trimming pared 0 bases from V and 0 bases from J, leaving 9 bases between. Germline V gives CDR1 MNHEY, CDR2 SVGAGI. Generated by immunoSEQ multiplex PCR, the TCRdb table keeps only in-frame clones and is missing some. Of 130,000 or so clones detected, around nine tenths appear once; the ten largest clones hold around 3.3%. Sequencing was performed on PBMCs. The chain combines TRBV6-5 with TRBJ1-3, with D uncertain. This receptor was identified in a man aged 30-40 years in good health and CMV-seronegative. The CDR3 loop is CASSYSKRSSGNTIYF. The CDR3 DNA reads TGTGCCAGCAGTTACTCGAAACGCAGCTCTGGAAACACCATATATTTT.